A single sample is the source of the 18 T cell receptor beta chains below, sequenced in a study of T-cell reconstitution after alpha-beta-depleted transplantation in children. Researchers prepared the TCRbeta library using unique molecular identifiers, the study reports. Each CDR3 protein is one row after TCRdb ran MiXCR on the PCR reads. The sample has around 680,000 distinct CDR3 sequences; over 15% are singletons. This sample comprised PBMCs from the stem cell graft donor, obtained from the stem cell graft. Receptor source: a human donor who donated a stem cell graft to a child with acute myeloid leukemia.

The chain employs TRBV7-9 and TRBJ1-2; D is possibly TRBD1 (6 bases). The ends were cut back, 5 bases at V and 4 bases at J, with 17 bases in the middle. The CDR3 extends over 15 amino acids. CDR1 is SEHNR, CDR2 FQNEAQ, per germline (reference sequence). CDR3 sequence: CASSPPRDNFYGYTF. The CDR3 nucleotides are TGTGCCAGCAGCCCCCCGCGGGACAACTTCTATGGCTACACCTTC. Using reference TRBV7-9 and TRBJ1-2 for the parts outside the CDR3, the full variable domain is DTGVSQNPRHKITKRGQNVTFRCDPISEHNRLYWYRQTLGQGPEFLTYFQNEAQLEKSRLLSDRFSAERPKGSFSTLEIQRTEQGDSAMYLCASSPPRDNFYGYTFGSGTRLTVV.

Concerning this clonotype: A much larger clone is a single base away; this may be a read error. The chain couples TRBV10-3 to TRBJ2-7; 9 bases match TRBD1. Per the germline V gene, CDR1 is ENHRY and CDR2 is SYGVKD. The CDR3 contains 15 residues. The CDR3 here is CAISPGTGISCEQYF. CDR3 DNA sequence: TGTGCCATCAGTCCCGGGACAGGGATTTCCTGCGAGCAGTACTTC.

The chain uses TRBV5-1 and TRBJ1-1, with a possible D match to TRBD1 (6 bases). The germline V gene encodes CDR1 SGHRS and CDR2 YFSETQ. V was cut by 4 bases and J by 4 bases, with 17 bases left in between. The CDR3 runs 15 residues. The DNA of the CDR3 is TGCGCCAGCAGCCCACAACAGGGTATGGGCACTGAAGCTTTCTTT. As protein: CASSPQQGMGTEAFF.

This clonotype occurred many times. The chain uses TRBV5-1 and TRBJ1-6; no clear D gene. This CDR3 has 14 residues. V shed 5 bases and J shed 0 bases, with 6 bases lying between them. Germline V gene lookup returns CDR1 SGHRS and CDR2 YFSETQ. CDR3 loop: CASRAGSYNSPLHF. As DNA, the CDR3 is TGCGCCAGCAGAGCAGGCTCCTATAATTCACCCCTCCACTTT.

This clonotype came up many times. CDR3 in DNA: TGCAGTGCTAGGGGCAGTGGTTACAATGAGCAGTTCTTC. Translated, it gives CSARGSGYNEQFF. The rearrangement joins TRBV20-1 to TRBJ2-1; D unclear. This CDR3 has 13 amino acids. V lost 3 bases to trimming and J lost 4 bases, with 10 bases between them. Germline V gene sequence: CDR1 DFQATT, CDR2 SNEGSKA (reference sequence).

This clonotype was counted a few times. This chain links TRBV28 with TRBJ2-3, with 10 bases aligning to TRBD1. CDR3 length equals 17 residues. CDR1 MDHEN and CDR2 SYDVKM come from the germline V gene. The ends lost 2 bases at V and 3 bases at J; junction bases unmatched: 8. CDR3 DNA: TGTGCCAGCAGTTTACTACCGGGACAGGGGATGACAGATACGCAGTATTTT. It is translated as CASSLLPGQGMTDTQYF.

In its sample, this clonotype was seen a few times. This chain joins TRBV12-3 or TRBV12-4 and TRBJ2-3; TRBD2 aligns across 8 bases. The CDR3 runs 16 residues. The J segment lost 1 base and the V segment lost 6 bases, leaving 9 bases of the junction unmatched. Here the CDR3 reads CASSDPLRGGTDTQYF. The CDR3 bases are TGTGCCAGCAGCGACCCTTTGCGGGGGGGCACAGATACGCAGTATTTT.

This clonotype was detected a few times. The rearrangement links TRBV7-2 to TRBJ1-2; 7 nucleotides match TRBD1. Trimming took 2 bases from V and 2 from J; bases not matched to a gene: 8. The CDR3 has 16 amino acids. The germline CDR1 and CDR2 sequences are SGHTA and FQGNSA. The CDR3 loop reads CASSLSRLGQNYGYTF. The CDR3, as DNA: TGTGCCAGCAGCTTATCCCGATTGGGACAGAACTATGGCTACACCTTC.

This chain joins TRBV20-1 and TRBJ2-6, with 7 bases fitting TRBD2. V dropped 0 bases and J dropped 0; count of bases not matched to a gene: 20. There are 22 residues in the CDR3. Germline loops: CDR1 DFQATT, CDR2 SNEGSKA (reference sequence). In DNA form, the CDR3 reads TGCAGTGCTAGAGATTGGGAGGGCCAAACGAGGCGGGGAAGCTCTGGGGCCAACGTCCTGACTTTC. Its translation: CSARDWEGQTRRGSSGANVLTF.

V and J are TRBV25-1 and TRBJ1-2, with D maybe TRBD1 (5 bases). CDR1 MGHDK and CDR2 SYGVNS come from the germline V gene. CDR3 size: 17 residues. Trimming cost V 0 bases and J 1 base, with 15 bases left between them. The CDR3 coding sequence is TGTGCCAGCAGTGAATATTTCCAGGGAGGCCTTAACTATGGCTACACCTTC. Encoded protein: CASSEYFQGGLNYGYTF.

This clonotype was recorded a few times. V gene TRBV5-1 combines with J gene TRBJ2-1, with unresolved D. The CDR3 spans 15 residues. CDR1 is SGHRS, CDR2 YFSETQ, per germline. Between the trimmed V and J ends, which lost 4 bases and 8 bases, there was a span of 19 bases. The CDR3 coding sequence is TGCGCCAGCAGCGTCAATGGGCGGCTTTTCGATGAGCAGTTCTTC. Its protein is CASSVNGRLFDEQFF.

There are many counts of this clonotype. The CDR3 DNA reads TGCAGTGCTAGAGATTGGAATCAGCCCCAGCATTTT. Amino acid sequence: CSARDWNQPQHF. This chain connects TRBV20-1 to TRBJ1-5; the D is unclear. Trimming left V 0 bases short and J 4 bases short, with 4 bases between. The germline CDR1 and CDR2 sequences are DFQATT and SNEGSKA (reference sequence). This CDR3 is built from 12 residues.

The sample holds a few counts of this clonotype. The V gene is TRBV12-3 or TRBV12-4, the J gene TRBJ1-1, with a weak D call TRBD1 (5 bases). The CDR3 totals 12 residues. V dropped 3 bases and J dropped 6 bases, with 8 bases sitting between them. CDR3 sequence reads: CASSFKGAEAFF. The CDR3 bases are TGTGCCAGCAGTTTTAAAGGGGCTGAAGCTTTCTTT.

This clonotype has a handful of counts. The rearrangement joins TRBV4-3 to TRBJ2-5; 7 bases align to TRBD2. V lost 4 bases to trimming and J lost 5 bases; unmatched junction nucleotides: 13. The CDR3 is 16 amino acids. The V gene's germline CDR1 is LGHNA and CDR2 YSLEER. The DNA of the CDR3 is TGCGCCAGCAGCCTTGTTGGGAGGGGTTTAGGGGAGACCCAGTACTTC. It specifies CASSLVGRGLGETQYF.

This clonotype was observed a few times. DNA of the CDR3: TGTGCCAGCAGCCGCGCAGGGCTTGAGCAGTTCTTC. Its translation: CASSRAGLEQFF. The gene calls are TRBV6-5 and TRBJ2-1, with a tentative D call TRBD1 (5 bases). V gave up 6 bases and J gave up 9 bases, with 12 bases separating them. Looked up from germline, CDR1 is MNHEY and CDR2 is SVGAGI. CDR3 size: 12 residues.

There are many counts of this clonotype. V gene TRBV29-1 combines with J gene TRBJ2-3, with D possibly being TRBD2 (6 bases). This CDR3 contains 19 residues. Germline-derived CDR1 and CDR2 are SQVTM and ANQGSEA. V shed 4 bases and J shed 5 bases, with 31 bases lying between them. CDR3 coding DNA: TGCAGCGTTGTCGGGTTTCGAGGGCCACAATTGTGGGGGGAAGATACGCAGTATTTT. Translation: CSVVGFRGPQLWGEDTQYF.

This clonotype was picked up a small number of times. The V gene is TRBV11-2, the J gene TRBJ2-6, with D possibly being TRBD1 or TRBD2 (6 bases each). From germline, CDR1 is SGHAT and CDR2 FQNNGV. V gave up 1 base and J gave up 0 bases, with 13 bases separating them. The CDR3 has 18 amino acids. In DNA, the CDR3 is TGTGCCAGCAGCTTAGTAGGGGGGCCTCCCTCTGGGGCCAACGTCCTGACTTTC. Translating gives CASSLVGGPPSGANVLTF.

This clonotype has just a few counts. The V and J genes are TRBV12-3 or TRBV12-4 and TRBJ1-1; TRBD1 agrees at 7 bases. The V gene end was trimmed by 3 bases and the J gene end by 0 bases; junction bases not matched to a gene: 4. This CDR3 region has 15 residues. This CDR3 is CASSFSGTVNTEAFF. The DNA of the CDR3 is TGTGCCAGCAGTTTTTCCGGGACAGTGAACACTGAAGCTTTCTTT.